Following are 3 T cell receptor beta chains from one sample sequenced in a study of blood T cell repertoires in COVID-19. Measured with immunoSEQ multiplex PCR; TCRdb has only the in-frame clones, and not every one. The sample yields 200,000 to 300,000 clones, roughly four fifths seen once. Sequencing was performed on peripheral blood. All receptors come from a man aged 45-65 years with acute or convalescent COVID-19.

V is TRBV6-5 and J is TRBJ1-3; possible D gene TRBD1, 5 bases. This CDR3 has 13 residues. From germline, CDR1 is MNHEY and CDR2 SVGAGI. Trimming took off 8 bases at V and 3 bases at J, with 11 bases between the two ends. CDR3 DNA sequence: TGTGCCAGCGGGCCAGGGTATGGAAACACCATATATTTT. Residues: CASGPGYGNTIYF.

This chain connects TRBV10-3 to TRBJ2-7; maybe TRBD1 (6 bases). The CDR3 spans 12 residues. V was trimmed by 5 bases and J by 5 bases, leaving 10 bases between them. Germline CDR1 and CDR2: ENHRY and SYGVKD. The CDR3 here is CAISQGSDEQYF. CDR3 nucleotide sequence: TGTGCCATCAGTCAGGGGTCCGACGAGCAGTACTTC.

V usage is TRBV10-3 and J usage is TRBJ1-2; 8 bases are shared with TRBD1. In germline, CDR1 is ENHRY, CDR2 SYGVKD. This CDR3 is built from 16 residues. Unmatched junction bases numbered 7, after V lost 4 bases and J lost 0 bases. The CDR3 nucleotides are TGTGCCATCAGTGGCCGCCGGGACAGGCCTAACTATGGCTACACCTTC. It yields the protein CAISGRRDRPNYGYTF.